The TCR beta chain described here comes from a study of shared clonotypes between healthy human individuals. Study-level points and caveats: The generation probabilities recorded for non-shared clonotypes fell below those of clonotypes shared by all four donors. Memory subsets had estimated richness that was generally smaller than that of naive subsets. Few donors limited the genetic and exposure-history diversity represented.

Sequencing was performed with immunoSEQ multiplex PCR; in TCRdb, only in-frame clones are kept and a portion is missing. The sample carries roughly 700,000 clones, less than 95% recorded once. On this clone: The antigen is undetermined.

The sequence came from a man between 18 and 29 years old in good health. Some clones in this sample may be carry-over from other donors' samples. Sequenced: memory CD8+ T cells from PBMCs. As for subset: CD45RO+ cells pooled with CCR7-negative TemRA cells.

CDR3 region: CASSPPLQGNTGELFF. CDR3 DNA sequence: TGTGCCAGCAGCCCCCCCCTGCAGGGTAACACCGGGGAGCTGTTTTTT. The J gene is TRBJ2-2, the V gene TRBV7-9, with D maybe TRBD1 (5 bases). This CDR3 spans 16 amino acids. Trimming removed 5 bases from V and 2 bases from J, with 15 bases in between. Looked up from germline, CDR1 is SEHNR and CDR2 is FQNEAQ (reference sequence).